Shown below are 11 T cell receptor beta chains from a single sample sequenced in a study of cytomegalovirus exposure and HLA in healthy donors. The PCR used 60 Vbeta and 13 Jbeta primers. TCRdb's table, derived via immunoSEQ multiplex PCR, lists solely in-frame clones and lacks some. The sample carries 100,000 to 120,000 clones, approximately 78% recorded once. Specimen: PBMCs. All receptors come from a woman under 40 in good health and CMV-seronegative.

CDR3 amino acids: CASSLQTGSSYEQYF. CDR3 DNA sequence: TGTGCCAGCAGTTTACAAACAGGGAGCTCCTACGAGCAGTACTTC. This rearrangement joins TRBV28 to TRBJ2-7, with a possible D match to TRBD1 (6 bases). Looked up from germline, CDR1 is MDHEN and CDR2 is SYDVKM. Trimming cost V 2 bases and J 0 bases, with 11 bases left between them. The CDR3 is made up of 15 amino acids.

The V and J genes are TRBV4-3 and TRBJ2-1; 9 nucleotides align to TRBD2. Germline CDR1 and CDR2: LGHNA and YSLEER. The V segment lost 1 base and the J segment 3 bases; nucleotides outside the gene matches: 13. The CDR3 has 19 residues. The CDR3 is CASSQVRATGTSSYNEQFF. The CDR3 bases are TGCGCCAGCAGCCAAGTCAGAGCGACCGGGACTAGCAGCTACAATGAGCAGTTCTTC.

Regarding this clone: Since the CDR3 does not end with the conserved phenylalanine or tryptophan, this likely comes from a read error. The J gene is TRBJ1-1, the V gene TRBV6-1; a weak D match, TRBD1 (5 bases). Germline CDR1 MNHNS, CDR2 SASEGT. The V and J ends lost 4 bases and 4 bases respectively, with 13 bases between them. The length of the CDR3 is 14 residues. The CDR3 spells CASSGRQTGTEAFL. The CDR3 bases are TGTGCCAGCAGTGGAAGACAGACGGGCACTGAAGCTTTCCTT.

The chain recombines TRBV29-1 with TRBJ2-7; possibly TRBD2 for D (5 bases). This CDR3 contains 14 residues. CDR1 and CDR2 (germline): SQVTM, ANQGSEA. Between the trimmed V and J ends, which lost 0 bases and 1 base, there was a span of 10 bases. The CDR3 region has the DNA TGCAGCGTTGAAGAGGTTCCGGGATCCTACGAGCAGTACTTC. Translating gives CSVEEVPGSYEQYF.

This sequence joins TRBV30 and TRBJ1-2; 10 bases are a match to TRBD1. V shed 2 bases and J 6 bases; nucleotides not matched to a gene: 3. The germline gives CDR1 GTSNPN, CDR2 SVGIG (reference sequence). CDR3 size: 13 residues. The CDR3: CAWSPGQGNGYTF. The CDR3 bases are TGTGCCTGGAGTCCGGGACAGGGGAATGGCTACACCTTC.

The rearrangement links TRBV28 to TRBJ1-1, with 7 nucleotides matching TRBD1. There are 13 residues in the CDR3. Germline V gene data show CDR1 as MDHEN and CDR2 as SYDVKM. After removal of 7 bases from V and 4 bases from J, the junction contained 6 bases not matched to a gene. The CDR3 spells CASITGVGTEAFF. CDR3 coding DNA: TGTGCCAGCATTACAGGGGTGGGCACTGAAGCTTTCTTT.

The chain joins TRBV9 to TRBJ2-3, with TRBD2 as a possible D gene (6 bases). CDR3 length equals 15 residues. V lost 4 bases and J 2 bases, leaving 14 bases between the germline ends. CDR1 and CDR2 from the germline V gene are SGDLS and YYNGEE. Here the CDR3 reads CASSLGGGFTDTQYF. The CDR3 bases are TGTGCCAGCAGCCTCGGAGGAGGGTTCACAGATACGCAGTATTTT.

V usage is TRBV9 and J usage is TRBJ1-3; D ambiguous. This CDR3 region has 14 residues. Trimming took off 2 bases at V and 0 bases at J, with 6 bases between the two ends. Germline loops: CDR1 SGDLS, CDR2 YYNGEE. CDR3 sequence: CASSVGVSGNTIYF. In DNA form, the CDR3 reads TGTGCCAGCAGCGTCGGGGTCTCTGGAAACACCATATATTTT.

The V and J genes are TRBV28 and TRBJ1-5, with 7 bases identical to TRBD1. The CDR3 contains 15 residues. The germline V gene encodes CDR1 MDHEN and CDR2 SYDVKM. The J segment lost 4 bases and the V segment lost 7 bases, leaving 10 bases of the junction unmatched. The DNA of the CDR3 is TGTGCCAGCAATCCGAGACAGGGAACGAATCAGCCCCAGCATTTT. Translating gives CASNPRQGTNQPQHF. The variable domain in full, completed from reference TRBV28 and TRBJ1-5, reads DVKVTQSSRYLVKRTGEKVFLECVQDMDHENMFWYRQDPGLGLRLIYFSYDVKMKEKGDIPEGYSVSREKKERFSLILESASTNQTSMYLCASNPRQGTNQPQHFGDGTRLSIL.

DNA of the CDR3: TGTGCCAGCAGTGAAAGTAGGACAGGGGGCTTATTTTCTAGGGGTTACTACGAGCAGTACTTC. Protein product: CASSESRTGGLFSRGYYEQYF. The V call is TRBV6-1, the J call TRBJ2-7; 11 bases align to TRBD1. There are 21 residues in the CDR3. The germline V gene encodes CDR1 MNHNS and CDR2 SASEGT. V dropped 2 bases and J dropped 3; count of bases not matched to a gene: 21.

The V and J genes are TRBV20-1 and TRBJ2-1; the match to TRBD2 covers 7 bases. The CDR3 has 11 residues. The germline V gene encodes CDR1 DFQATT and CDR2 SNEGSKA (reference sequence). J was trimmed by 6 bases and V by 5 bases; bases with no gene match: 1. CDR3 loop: CSARGGNEQFF. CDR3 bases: TGCAGTGCTCGCGGGGGCAATGAGCAGTTCTTC.